Below are 32 T cell receptor beta chains sequenced from a single sample in a study of post-analysis software for immune sequencing data. Findings of the study overall: TRBV5-6, TRBV5-1 and TRBV20-1 belonged to a set of five TRBV segments that were more frequent in patients than controls.

Their target antigens are unknown. TCR beta libraries were prepared from cDNA with unique molecular identifiers. TCRdb independently ran MiXCR on the PCR reads; one entry per CDR3 protein. The repertoire consists of about 820,000 distinct CDR3 sequences, with roughly half occurring once and the leading ten covering 4% to 5.5%. The sample taken for sequencing was blood. Every receptor here comes from a girl aged 5 to 17 with multiple sclerosis.

This chain joins TRBV10-3 and TRBJ2-5; TRBD1 agrees at 9 bases. The germline V gene encodes CDR1 ENHRY and CDR2 SYGVKD. The CDR3 extends over 15 amino acids. The junction had 10 bases not matched to a gene; V was cut back by 6 bases and J by 5 bases. The CDR3 DNA reads TGTGCCATCAGAGACGACAGGGGGTTAGGGGAGACCCAGTACTTC. It is translated as CAIRDDRGLGETQYF.

The rearrangement links TRBV18 to TRBJ1-1; maybe TRBD1 (6 bases). CDR1 is KGHSH and CDR2 is LQKENI in the germline V gene. The CDR3 has 16 residues. V was cut by 4 bases and J by 0 bases, with 15 bases left in between. DNA of the CDR3: TGTGCCAGCTCACTCCCAGCAGGGGCGATGAACACTGAAGCTTTCTTT. Translated: CASSLPAGAMNTEAFF.

This clonotype was seen a handful of times. The rearrangement joins TRBV7-2 to TRBJ1-4; no clear D. CDR1 and CDR2 from the germline V gene are SGHTA and FQGNSA. V gave up 0 bases and J gave up 2 bases, with 10 bases separating them. This CDR3 comprises 16 residues. The CDR3 protein is CASSLAGPATNEKLFF. Written as DNA, the CDR3 is TGTGCCAGCAGCTTAGCAGGGCCTGCGACTAATGAAAAACTGTTTTTT.

V usage is TRBV7-9 and J usage is TRBJ1-2; D gene uncertain. This CDR3 comprises 18 residues. The germline V gene encodes CDR1 SEHNR and CDR2 FQNEAQ (reference sequence). V dropped 3 bases and J dropped 8 bases, with 28 bases sitting between them. The DNA for the CDR3 is TGTGCCAGCAGCTTGGAAGGAGACGTCGCCCGGAGAGGGTCGGGCTACACCTTC. It is translated as CASSLEGDVARRGSGYTF.

The chain has TRBV5-1 and TRBJ2-1, with D perhaps matching TRBD1 (6 bases). CDR1 and CDR2 from the germline V gene are SGHRS and YFSETQ. The CDR3 contains 12 residues. V was cut by 0 bases and J by 12 bases, with 10 bases left in between. CDR3 in amino acids: CASSLDRVSQFF. The CDR3, as DNA: TGCGCCAGCAGCTTGGACAGGGTATCGCAGTTCTTC.

The chain couples TRBV12-3 or TRBV12-4 to TRBJ1-2; no reliable D call. V was pared by 7 bases and J by 6 bases, with 21 bases between. The CDR3 length is 15 residues. Here the CDR3 DNA reads TGTGCCAGCATCCCAGCAACGAGGCGGATGAATGGCTACACCTTC. This codes for CASIPATRRMNGYTF.

This chain joins TRBV5-1 and TRBJ2-1, with 11 bases that match TRBD1. Germline V gene data show CDR1 as SGHRS and CDR2 as YFSETQ. V shed 4 bases, J shed 8 bases, and the junction held 8 bases outside the gene matches. The CDR3 is 15 residues long. The DNA for the CDR3 is TGCGCCAGCAGCCCTGGACAGGGGGCGACGGATGAGCAGTTCTTC. Its protein product is CASSPGQGATDEQFF. Supplemented by reference TRBV5-1 and TRBJ2-1, the full variable domain reads KAGVTQTPRYLIKTRGQQVTLSCSPISGHRSVSWYQQTPGQGLQFLFEYFSETQRNKGNFPGRFSGRQFSNSRSEMNVSTLELGDSALYLCASSPGQGATDEQFFGPGTRLTVL.

CDR3 amino acids: CASSPRGGRDGYTF. DNA for the CDR3: TGTGCCAGCAGCCCGAGGGGGGGACGAGATGGCTACACCTTC. The chain is built from TRBV7-3 and TRBJ1-2; D is possibly TRBD1 (6 bases). Germline V CDR1 and CDR2: SGHTA, FQGTGA. The CDR3 runs 14 residues. V was trimmed by 5 bases and J by 6 bases, leaving 16 bases between them.

Details on this clonotype: One end of the junction is discordant with germline, which a read error may explain. The V call is TRBV24-1, the J call TRBJ1-1; D perhaps matches TRBD1 (6 bases). CDR3 length: 14 residues. The V gene's germline CDR1 is KGHDR and CDR2 SFDVKD. CDR3 amino acids: CTTSDSGQEGEAFF. CDR3 bases: TGTACCACCAGTGATTCGGGACAAGAGGGTGAAGCTTTCTTT.

The gene calls are TRBV20-1 and TRBJ2-7; 9 nucleotides align to TRBD2. After removal of 3 bases from V and 7 bases from J, the junction contained 10 bases not matched to a gene. This CDR3 region has 14 residues. Germline V lookup: CDR1 DFQATT, CDR2 SNEGSKA (reference sequence). CDR3 coding DNA: TGCAGTGCTAGGGGTCTAGCGGGAAGCAATGAGCAGTACTTC. As protein: CSARGLAGSNEQYF.

This clonotype is a singleton in its sample. V gene TRBV5-1 combines with J gene TRBJ2-7; a possible D gene is TRBD1 (6 bases). The CDR3 spans 15 residues. Germline-derived CDR1 and CDR2 are SGHRS and YFSETQ. The V end lost 4 bases, the J end lost 4 bases, and 18 bases lay between the germline ends. CDR3 DNA: TGCGCCAGCAGCACTTCTCACGGGACACGTTACGAGCAGTACTTC. Translating it yields CASSTSHGTRYEQYF.

The J gene is TRBJ2-7, the V gene TRBV5-1, with 7 bases lining up with TRBD1. V was clipped by 0 bases and J by 3 bases; unmatched bases: 9. CDR1 and CDR2 (germline): SGHRS, YFSETQ. CDR3 length: 16 residues. CDR3 coding DNA: TGCGCCAGCAGCTTGGGGGCGACAGGGAAAGTCTACGAGCAGTACTTC. Protein: CASSLGATGKVYEQYF.

The rearrangement uses TRBV20-1 and TRBJ2-7; 7 nucleotides match TRBD2. Germline V CDR1 and CDR2: DFQATT, SNEGSKA (reference sequence). Germline trimming cut 4 bases from V and 6 bases from J; bases unmatched to any gene: 9. This CDR3 has 13 amino acids. This CDR3 is CSAKEGGRGEQYF. In DNA form, the CDR3 reads TGCAGTGCTAAAGAGGGCGGGAGAGGCGAGCAGTACTTC.

The gene calls are TRBV18 and TRBJ1-4; possible D gene TRBD1, 6 bases. The CDR3 covers 14 residues. Per germline, CDR1 KGHSH and CDR2 LQKENI. Trimming took 3 bases from V and 8 from J, leaving 13 bases between them. The CDR3 DNA is TGTGCCAGCTCACCTACAGGGCGGAGGGAAAAACTGTTTTTT. Translation: CASSPTGRREKLFF. Full variable domain (remainder filled in from reference TRBV18 and TRBJ1-4): NAGVMQNPRHLVRRRGQEARLRCSPMKGHSHVYWYRQLPEEGLKFMVYLQKENIIDESGMPKERFSAEFPKEGPSILRIQQVVRGDSAAYFCASSPTGRREKLFFGSGTQLSVL.

Note on this clonotype: Lacking the conserved final phenylalanine or tryptophan, this CDR3 likely reflects a read error. The rearrangement joins TRBV20-1 to TRBJ2-5; a possible D gene is TRBD1 (6 bases). The CDR3 contains 16 residues. In germline, CDR1 is DFQATT, CDR2 SNEGSKA (reference sequence). Between the trimmed V and J ends, which lost 5 bases and 0 bases, there was a span of 19 bases. The CDR3 sequence is CSAGFRDIINQETQYV. DNA for the CDR3: TGCAGTGCTGGGTTCCGGGACATAATTAACCAAGAGACCCAGTACGTC.

The chain links TRBV25-1 to TRBJ1-2; unclear D gene. Germline V gene sequence: CDR1 MGHDK, CDR2 SYGVNS. V was clipped by 4 bases and J by 4 bases, with 7 bases between them. This CDR3 has 12 residues. CDR3 nucleotide sequence: TGTGCCAGCAGTGGTTTGGGCTATGGCTACACCTTC. Translating it yields CASSGLGYGYTF.

J is TRBJ2-5 and V is TRBV27; 16 positions agree with TRBD2. Germline V gene sequence: CDR1 MNHEY, CDR2 SMNVEV (reference sequence). J gave up 1 base and V 4 bases, and 9 bases lay outside the gene matches. CDR3 size: 19 residues. The chain's CDR3 is CASSSIRGLAGGLQETQYF. The CDR3 DNA is TGTGCCAGCAGTTCCATTAGGGGACTAGCGGGAGGGCTCCAAGAGACCCAGTACTTC.

This rearrangement joins TRBV12-3 or TRBV12-4 to TRBJ1-5; no definite D call. The CDR3 has 13 amino acids. V gave up 1 base and J gave up 3 bases, with 4 bases separating them. The CDR3 bases are TGTGCCAGCAGTTTAGACTACAATCAGCCCCAGCATTTT. Translated, it gives CASSLDYNQPQHF.

Details on this clonotype: The junction and the germline gene differ at one end; a read error may be behind it. The rearrangement links TRBV14 to TRBJ2-6; a possible D gene is TRBD1 (5 bases). The germline gives CDR1 SGHDN, CDR2 FVKESK. The CDR3 has 13 amino acids. Here the CDR3 DNA reads TGTGCCAGCAGCCAAGCTGGGGCCAACGTCCGGACTTTC. Translating gives CASSQAGANVRTF.

The V and J genes are TRBV7-2 and TRBJ2-7; TRBD1 might be the D (5 bases). V was shortened by 5 bases and J by 3 bases, with 14 bases between the two germline ends. The CDR3 loop spans 14 amino acids. Germline CDR1 SGHTA, CDR2 FQGNSA. Here the CDR3 reads CASSLRVQGYEQYF. The CDR3 nucleotides read TGTGCCAGCAGCCTCAGGGTCCAGGGCTACGAGCAGTACTTC.

This chain links TRBV27 with TRBJ1-1; tentatively, D is TRBD1 (5 bases). The CDR3 is 13 amino acids. V shed 5 bases and J shed 6 bases, with 13 bases lying between them. Per the germline V gene, CDR1 is MNHEY and CDR2 is SMNVEV (reference sequence). Here the CDR3 DNA reads TGTGCCAGCAGTCGCCTCAGGGACGCTGAAGCTTTCTTT. It yields the protein CASSRLRDAEAFF.

The V gene is TRBV10-3, the J gene TRBJ2-7; D uncertain. V shed 6 bases and J shed 2 bases, with 14 bases lying between them. Germline loops: CDR1 ENHRY, CDR2 SYGVKD. The CDR3 covers 14 residues. CDR3 loop: CAISNDITPYEQYF. CDR3 nucleotide sequence: TGTGCCATCAGCAACGACATTACCCCCTACGAGCAGTACTTC.

The chain carries TRBV13 and TRBJ2-1, with D perhaps TRBD2 (5 bases). Trimming shortened V by 2 bases and J by 4 bases, and 15 bases separated the two germline ends. This CDR3 comprises 16 residues. Per germline, CDR1 PRHDT and CDR2 FYEKMQ (reference sequence). CDR3 DNA: TGTGCCAGCAGCTTACAGGACTGGGGTCTTTACAATGAGCAGTTCTTC. It yields the protein CASSLQDWGLYNEQFF. The full variable domain, rest sourced from reference TRBV13 and TRBJ2-1, is AAGVIQSPRHLIKEKRETATLKCYPIPRHDTVYWYQQGPGQDPQFLISFYEKMQSDKGSIPDRFSAQQFSDYHSELNMSSLELGDSALYFCASSLQDWGLYNEQFFGPGTRLTVL.

This clonotype turned up a few times. V usage is TRBV20-1 and J usage is TRBJ1-1, with unresolved D. Germline V gives CDR1 DFQATT, CDR2 SNEGSKA (reference sequence). CDR3 length equals 12 residues. Trimming removed 3 bases at V and 4 bases at J, with 9 bases between. CDR3 residues: CSARVLGTEAFF. The CDR3 coding sequence is TGCAGTGCTAGGGTGCTAGGCACTGAAGCTTTCTTT.

The chain links TRBV5-1 to TRBJ2-4, with TRBD1 matching 8 bases. The J call is doubtful: the DNA matches TRBJ2-5 better. This CDR3 is built from 16 residues. The germline gives CDR1 SGHRS, CDR2 YFSETQ. The CDR3 sequence: CASSSSTGVVGETQYF. CDR3 nucleotide sequence: TGCGCCAGCAGCTCATCGACAGGGGTGGTGGGAGAGACCCAGTACTTC.

This clonotype was seen a handful of times. The CDR3 DNA is TGCGCCAGCAGCCAAGAGGGTCGGGGGAGCGGGGAGCAGTACTTC. This codes for CASSQEGRGSGEQYF. The V call is TRBV4-1, the J call TRBJ2-5; 7 positions agree with TRBD2. Germline lookup yields CDR1 MGHRA and CDR2 YSYEKL. This CDR3 is built from 15 residues. The ends lost 0 bases at V and 11 bases at J; junction bases unmatched: 12.

This clonotype was counted once. The chain has TRBV19 and TRBJ2-3; 10 bases match TRBD2. The CDR3 is made up of 17 amino acids. Germline V gene sequence: CDR1 LNHDA, CDR2 SQIVND (reference sequence). V shed 5 bases and J 5 bases; nucleotides not matched to a gene: 13. The CDR3 coding sequence is TGTGCCAGTAGTTTAAAGGGACTAGCGCTGGTAAGAGATACGCAGTATTTT. Residues: CASSLKGLALVRDTQYF.

This clonotype was found once. The V call is TRBV20-1, the J call TRBJ1-1; TRBD1 agrees at 8 bases. This CDR3 region has 13 residues. Germline-derived CDR1 and CDR2 are DFQATT and SNEGSKA (reference sequence). Trimming removed 5 bases from V and 3 bases from J; junction bases left unmatched: 5. The CDR3 here is CSAGDRWDTEAFF. DNA for the CDR3: TGCAGTGCTGGGGACAGGTGGGACACTGAAGCTTTCTTT.

V and J are TRBV12-5 and TRBJ2-5; D possibly uses TRBD1 or TRBD2 (5 bases each). The CDR3 has 13 residues. Trimming removed 3 bases at V and 5 bases at J, with 10 bases between. Germline V CDR1 and CDR2: LGHNT, FRNRAP. The CDR3 sequence: CASGFGTKETQYF. The CDR3 DNA reads TGTGCTAGTGGTTTCGGGACCAAGGAGACCCAGTACTTC.

The chain links TRBV20-1 to TRBJ2-1; weak D call: TRBD2 (6 bases). The germline V and J ends were trimmed by 1 base and 2 bases, with 12 bases remaining between them. The germline V gene encodes CDR1 DFQATT and CDR2 SNEGSKA (reference sequence). CDR3 size: 15 residues. CDR3 in DNA: TGCAGTGCTAGAGTACCGGGACTTCCCTACAATGAGCAGTTCTTC. It translates to CSARVPGLPYNEQFF.

J is TRBJ2-1 and V is TRBV5-5; D uncertain. The CDR3 is made up of 18 amino acids. The ends were cut back, 0 bases at V and 0 bases at J, with 16 bases in the middle. The germline CDR1 and CDR2 sequences are SGHKS and YYEKEE (reference sequence). The CDR3 sequence is CASSLGLIPSSSYNEQFF. The CDR3 bases are TGTGCCAGCAGCTTGGGGCTTATCCCAAGTAGCTCCTACAATGAGCAGTTCTTC.

V and J are TRBV12-5 and TRBJ2-7; no reliable D call. The length of the CDR3 is 12 residues. Germline loops: CDR1 LGHNT, CDR2 FRNRAP. Trimming stripped 2 bases from V and 6 bases from J, with 8 bases between. The CDR3: CASGLWPGEQYF. CDR3 DNA sequence: TGTGCTAGTGGTTTGTGGCCGGGCGAGCAGTACTTC.